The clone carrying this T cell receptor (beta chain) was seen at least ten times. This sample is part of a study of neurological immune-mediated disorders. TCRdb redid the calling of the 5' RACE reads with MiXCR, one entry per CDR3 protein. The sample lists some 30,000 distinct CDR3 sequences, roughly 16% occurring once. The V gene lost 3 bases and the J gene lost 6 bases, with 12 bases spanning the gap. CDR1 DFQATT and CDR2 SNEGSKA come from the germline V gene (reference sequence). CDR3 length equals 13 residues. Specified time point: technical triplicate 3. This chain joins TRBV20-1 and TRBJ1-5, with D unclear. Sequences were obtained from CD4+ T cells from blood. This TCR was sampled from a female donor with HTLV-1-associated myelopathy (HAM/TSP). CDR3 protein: CSASQLTGQPQHF. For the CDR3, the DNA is TGCAGTGCTAGCCAACTGACCGGTCAGCCCCAGCATTTT.